A single T cell receptor (beta chain) is shown here with its context. The V gene's germline CDR1 is SGDLS and CDR2 YYNGEE. Trimming stripped 4 bases from V and 7 bases from J, with 30 bases between. The CDR3 is 18 residues long. The sample comes from a study of shared clonotypes between healthy human individuals. Across the study: The plates for each donor numbered three CD4 naive, three CD4 memory, two CD8 naive and one CD8 memory.

Assay: immunoSEQ multiplex PCR; the TCRdb copy retains only in-frame clones and omits some. The repertoire has over a million clones, around 82% of them found once; the top ten carry 0.5% to 0.65%. This sequence was found in a man aged 18 to 29 in good health. Some clones in this sample may be carry-over from other donors' samples. The specimen sequenced was memory CD4+ T cells from PBMCs. The subset here: CD45RA-negative fraction. The chain joins TRBV9 to TRBJ2-7; D may match TRBD1 or TRBD2 (5 bases each). CDR3 sequence: CASSPKGTNRGLGGEQYF. In DNA, the CDR3 is TGTGCCAGCAGCCCGAAAGGGACGAACCGCGGGTTAGGCGGGGAGCAGTACTTC.